A single sample is the source of the 5 T cell receptor beta chains below, sequenced in a study of T cells after yellow fever vaccination. MiXCR, run by TCRdb on the 5' RACE reads, gives a single entry per CDR3 protein. The table lists 500,000 to 550,000 distinct CDR3 sequences, around a fifth of them singletons. The sequencing used PBMCs, collected approximately 20 days after the first yellow fever vaccination. These receptors were obtained from a man aged 18 to 30 who received the YFV17D yellow fever vaccine.

This clonotype has a handful of counts. J is TRBJ2-2 and V is TRBV7-9; a weak D match, TRBD1 (6 bases). The CDR3 spans 15 residues. The germline V and J ends were trimmed by 3 bases and 6 bases, with 14 bases remaining between them. The germline CDR1 and CDR2 sequences are SEHNR and FQNEAQ (reference sequence). Written as DNA, the CDR3 is TGTGCCAGCAGCTTCCCCCAGGGGAAGTCCGGGGAGCTGTTTTTT. Its translation is CASSFPQGKSGELFF.

In its sample, this clonotype was seen a few times. J is TRBJ2-7 and V is TRBV20-1; D call uncertain. With 4 bases removed from V and 0 bases from J, the gap between germline ends came to 10 bases. The CDR3 sequence is 13 residues long. CDR1 is DFQATT and CDR2 is SNEGSKA in the germline V gene (reference sequence). The CDR3 DNA reads as TGCAGTGCTACCGATGCTAGCTCCTACGAGCAGTACGTC. Translating gives CSATDASSYEQYV.

This chain uses TRBV13 with TRBJ1-1; D remains unclear. V lost 0 bases and J lost 8, with 10 bases in between. CDR3 length: 13 residues. Per the germline V gene, CDR1 is PRHDT and CDR2 is FYEKMQ (reference sequence). This CDR3 reads CASSLGAAREAFF. For the CDR3, the DNA is TGTGCCAGCAGCTTAGGTGCGGCGCGCGAAGCTTTCTTT.

The chain carries TRBV5-1 and TRBJ1-1, with D perhaps matching TRBD1 (6 bases). The CDR3 covers 14 residues. Germline lookup yields CDR1 SGHRS and CDR2 YFSETQ. V lost 6 bases, J lost 3 bases, and 15 bases lay in between. CDR3 amino acids: CASKGGGVDTEAFF. The CDR3 DNA reads as TGCGCCAGCAAGGGGGGCGGGGTGGACACTGAAGCTTTCTTT.

The sample holds a few counts of this clonotype. The rearrangement uses TRBV4-1 and TRBJ2-3, with a weak D call TRBD2 (5 bases). V was pared by 1 base and J by 6 bases, with 11 bases between. CDR3 size: 14 residues. Germline values: CDR1 MGHRA, CDR2 YSYEKL. The CDR3 DNA follows: TGCGCCAGCAGCCAAGGTTCTAGCTTCGATACGCAGTATTTT. Its translation is CASSQGSSFDTQYF.